The entry below gives a single T cell receptor beta chain sequence along with its context. This clone's antigen is unknown. Nothing much larger sits one base from this clone, and base qualities are not available. This sample was included in a study of siplizumab effects on memory and regulatory T cells (dated by TCRdb to the late 2010s). For the study in its entirety: The effect of the anti-CD2 antibody siplizumab on alloreactive T-cell subsets was examined in allogeneic mixed lymphocyte reactions constructed from human PBMCs. What the authors observed across the whole study: The suppressive function of proliferating Tregs from siplizumab cultures was not functionally confirmed. Roughly 75-97% of proliferating CD4+ or CD8+ clones could not be assigned a naive or memory phenotype. Unstimulated naive T cells appeared more diverse than memory T cells, and naive cells seemed to contribute substantially to the alloresponse. Because sequences at frequencies below about 10^-5 were poorly captured, only a minor fraction of alloreactive clones could be mapped back to unstimulated subsets. Of the alloreactive CD4+ clones that could be mapped, the Treg-derived share averaged roughly 69% with siplizumab compared with approximately 25% in control reactions. The cumulative frequency of alloreactive sequences that could be traced back to unstimulated CD4+ memory T cells was significantly reduced by siplizumab.

Receptor libraries were prepared by the immunoSEQ multiplex PCR assay. Each sample had 80,000 to 100,000 TCR templates assayed by the deep sequencing platform. Genomic DNA extracted from sorted T cells was used for TCRbeta CDR3 sequencing. Under the source paper's analysis protocol: The R programming language was used for the clonal analysis of the TCRbeta CDR3 data. Alloreactive CD4+ and CD8+ clones were identified by comparing unstimulated samples to CFSE-low samples taken after the reaction. Alloreactive CD4+ clones were assigned to regulatory or non-regulatory origin by matching sequences to sorted unstimulated Treg and non-Treg repertoires. Not all clones reach the TCRdb copy of this immuneACCESS table, which keeps in-frame sequences only. Checked studies attribute under half of the gap to unresolved V genes and leave the rest unexplained. V, J and clone size are those of that table, while D and trimming were read from the DNA. Across this sample there are approximately 100,000 clones, with 75% to 95% seen only once. The ten largest clones capture more than 2.5% of the sample.

A distance of 7 bases separates the germline ends of V and J, which lose 3 bases and 8 bases respectively. Taken from the germline V gene, the CDR1 and CDR2 loops are ENHRY and SYGVKD. The cysteine opens and the phenylalanine closes a CDR3 of 12 amino acids. The read is trimmed to its CDR3 DNA, 36 bases read in frame from base 1. TCRbeta CDR3 sequencing was performed on sorted unstimulated T cells and on proliferating T cells recovered from mixed lymphocyte reactions. Fresh whole blood from about eleven HLA-typed healthy donors served as the source for isolating PBMCs. The source is a human donor in good health. Some clones in this sample may be carry-over from other donors' samples. What was sequenced was CD4+ T cells sorted from blood. The chain is encoded by TRBV10-3 joined to TRBJ1-4; there is no confident call for the D gene. DNA sequence: TGTGCCATCAGTGACCGAGGGGAAAAACTGTTTTTT. This yields the protein CAISDRGEKLFF.